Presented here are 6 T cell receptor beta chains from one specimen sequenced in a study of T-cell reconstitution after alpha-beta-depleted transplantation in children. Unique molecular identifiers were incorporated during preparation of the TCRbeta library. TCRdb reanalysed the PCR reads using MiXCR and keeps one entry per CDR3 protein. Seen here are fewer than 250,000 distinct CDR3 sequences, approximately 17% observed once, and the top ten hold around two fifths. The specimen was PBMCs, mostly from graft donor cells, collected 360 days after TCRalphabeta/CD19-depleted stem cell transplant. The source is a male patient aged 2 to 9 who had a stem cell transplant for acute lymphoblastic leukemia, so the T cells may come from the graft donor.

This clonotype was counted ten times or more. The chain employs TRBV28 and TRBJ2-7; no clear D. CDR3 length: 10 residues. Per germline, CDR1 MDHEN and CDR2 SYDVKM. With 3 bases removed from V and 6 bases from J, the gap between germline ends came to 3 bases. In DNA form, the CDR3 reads TGTGCCAGCAGTTTGGGCGAGCAGTACTTC. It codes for CASSLGEQYF.

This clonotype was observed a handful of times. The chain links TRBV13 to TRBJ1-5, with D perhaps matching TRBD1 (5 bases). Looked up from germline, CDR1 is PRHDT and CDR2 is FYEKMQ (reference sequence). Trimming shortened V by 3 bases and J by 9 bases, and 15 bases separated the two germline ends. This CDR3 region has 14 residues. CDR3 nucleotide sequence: TGTGCCAGCAGCTTCGGTCCAGGGTCACCGCCCCAGCATTTT. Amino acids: CASSFGPGSPPQHF.

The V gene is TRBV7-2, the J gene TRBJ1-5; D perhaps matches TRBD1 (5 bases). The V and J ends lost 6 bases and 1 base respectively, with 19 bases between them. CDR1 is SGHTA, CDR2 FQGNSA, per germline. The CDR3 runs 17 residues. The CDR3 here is CASSSLGGGESNQPQHF. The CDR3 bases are TGTGCCAGCAGTTCCCTCGGGGGAGGAGAGAGCAATCAGCCCCAGCATTTT.

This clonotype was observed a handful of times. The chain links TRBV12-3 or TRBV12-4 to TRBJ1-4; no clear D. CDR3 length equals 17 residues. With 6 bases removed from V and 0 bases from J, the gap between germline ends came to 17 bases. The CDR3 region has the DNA TGTGCCAGCAGCCCCTGGGATTTTTCTACAACTAATGAAAAACTGTTTTTT. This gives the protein CASSPWDFSTTNEKLFF.

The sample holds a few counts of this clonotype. In DNA form, the CDR3 reads TGTGCCACCAGTGGGGCGGGGGATAACTCAAACAATGAGCAGTTCTTC. Its protein is CATSGAGDNSNNEQFF. The rearrangement uses TRBV24-1 and TRBJ2-1; TRBD2 matches at 7 bases. Germline lookup yields CDR1 KGHDR and CDR2 SFDVKD. Unmatched junction bases numbered 11, after V lost 5 bases and J lost 5 bases. The CDR3 is 16 amino acids.

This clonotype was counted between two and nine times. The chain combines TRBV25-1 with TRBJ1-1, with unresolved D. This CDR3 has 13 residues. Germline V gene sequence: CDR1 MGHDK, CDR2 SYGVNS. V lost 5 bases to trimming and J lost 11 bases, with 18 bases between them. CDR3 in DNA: TGTGCCAGCAGTAATGGGTCCTCCTATTGGGCTTTCTTT. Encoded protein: CASSNGSSYWAFF.